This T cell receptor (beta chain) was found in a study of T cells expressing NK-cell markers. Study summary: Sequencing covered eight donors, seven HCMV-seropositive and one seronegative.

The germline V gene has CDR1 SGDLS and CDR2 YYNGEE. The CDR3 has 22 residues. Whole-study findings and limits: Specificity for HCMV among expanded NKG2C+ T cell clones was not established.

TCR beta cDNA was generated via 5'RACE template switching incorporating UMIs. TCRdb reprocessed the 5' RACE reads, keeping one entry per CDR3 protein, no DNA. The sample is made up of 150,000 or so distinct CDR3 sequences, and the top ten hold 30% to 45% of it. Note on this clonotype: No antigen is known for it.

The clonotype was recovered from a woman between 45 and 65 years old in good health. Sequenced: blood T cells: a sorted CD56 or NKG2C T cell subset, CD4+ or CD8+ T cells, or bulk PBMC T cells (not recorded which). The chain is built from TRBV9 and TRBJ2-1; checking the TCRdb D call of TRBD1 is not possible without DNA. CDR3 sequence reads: CASSESEEPSPGRKFSYNEQFF.